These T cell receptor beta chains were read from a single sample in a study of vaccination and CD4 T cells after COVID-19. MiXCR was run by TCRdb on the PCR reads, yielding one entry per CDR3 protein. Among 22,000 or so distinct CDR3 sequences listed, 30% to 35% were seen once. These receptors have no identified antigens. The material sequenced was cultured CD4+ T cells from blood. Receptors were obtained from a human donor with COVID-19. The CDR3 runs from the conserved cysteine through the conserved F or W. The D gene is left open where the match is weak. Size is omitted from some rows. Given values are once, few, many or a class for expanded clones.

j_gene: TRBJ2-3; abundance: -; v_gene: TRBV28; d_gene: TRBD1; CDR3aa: CASSYPSGGRGTDTQYF; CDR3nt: TGTGCCAGCAGTTATCCGTCAGGGGGCAGGGGCACAGATACGCAGTATTTT
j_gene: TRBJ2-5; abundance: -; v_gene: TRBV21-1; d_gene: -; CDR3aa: CASSKGARGGQETQYF; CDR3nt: TGTGCCAGCAGCAAGGGAGCGCGAGGGGGCCAAGAGACCCAGTACTTC
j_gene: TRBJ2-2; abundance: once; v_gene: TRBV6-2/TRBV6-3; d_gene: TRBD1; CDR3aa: CTSSYSRTGNTGELFF; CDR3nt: TGTACCAGCAGTTACTCAAGGACAGGTAACACCGGGGAGCTGTTTTTT
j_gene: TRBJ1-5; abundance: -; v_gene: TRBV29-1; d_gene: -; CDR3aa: CSVQGTGNQPQHF; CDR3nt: TGCAGCGTTCAGGGCACGGGCAATCAGCCCCAGCATTTT
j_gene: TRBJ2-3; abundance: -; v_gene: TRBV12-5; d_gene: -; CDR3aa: CASGPSSDTQYF; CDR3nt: TGTGCTAGTGGTCCCTCGTCAGATACGCAGTATTTT
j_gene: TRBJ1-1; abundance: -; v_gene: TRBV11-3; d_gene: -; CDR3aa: CASSLGAQGKAFF; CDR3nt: TGTGCCAGCAGCTTAGGAGCCCAGGGTAAAGCTTTCTTT
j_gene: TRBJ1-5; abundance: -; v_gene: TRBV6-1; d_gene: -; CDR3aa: CASSRDTNQPQHF; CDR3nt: TGTGCCAGCAGCCGGGACACCAATCAGCCCCAGCATTTT
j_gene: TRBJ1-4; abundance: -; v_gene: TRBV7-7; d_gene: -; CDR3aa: CASSQGGEKLFF; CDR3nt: TGTGCTAGCAGCCAGGGCGGTGAAAAACTGTTTTTT
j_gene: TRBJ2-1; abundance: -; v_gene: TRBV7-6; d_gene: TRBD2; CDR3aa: CASSLAGLAGGLDEQFF; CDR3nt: TGTGCCAGCAGCTTAGCGGGCCTAGCGGGGGGTCTGGATGAGCAGTTCTTC
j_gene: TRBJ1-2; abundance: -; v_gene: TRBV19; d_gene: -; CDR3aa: CASSIQGGGYTF; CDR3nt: TGTGCCAGTAGTATTCAGGGAGGCGGCTACACCTTC
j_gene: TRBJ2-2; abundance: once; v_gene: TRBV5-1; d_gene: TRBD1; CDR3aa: CASSLGDSTNTGELFF; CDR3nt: TGCGCCAGCAGCTTGGGGGACAGTACGAACACCGGGGAGCTGTTTTTT
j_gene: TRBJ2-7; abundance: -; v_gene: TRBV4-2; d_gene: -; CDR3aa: CASSPGDILSYEQYF; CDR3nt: TGTGCCAGCAGCCCGGGGGACATCCTCTCCTACGAGCAGTACTTC
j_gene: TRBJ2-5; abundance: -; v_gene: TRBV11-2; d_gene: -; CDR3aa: CASSLLKETQYF; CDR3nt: TGTGCCAGCAGCTTACTCAAAGAGACCCAGTACTTC
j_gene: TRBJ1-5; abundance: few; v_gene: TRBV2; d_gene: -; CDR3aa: CASKVAVTSNQPQHF; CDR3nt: TGTGCCAGCAAGGTAGCAGTTACTAGCAATCAGCCCCAGCATTTT
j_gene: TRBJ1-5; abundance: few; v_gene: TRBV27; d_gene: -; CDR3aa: CASSLGFQPQHF; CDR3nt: TGTGCCAGCAGTTTAGGGTTTCAGCCCCAGCATTTT
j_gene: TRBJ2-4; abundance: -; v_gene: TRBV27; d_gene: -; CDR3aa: CASIPGGPAKNIQYF; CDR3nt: TGTGCCAGCATACCTGGGGGGCCAGCCAAAAACATTCAGTACTTC
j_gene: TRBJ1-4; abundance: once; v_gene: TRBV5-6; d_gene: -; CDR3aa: CASSLVSLSGSNEKLFF; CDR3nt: TGTGCCAGCAGCTTGGTCTCCTTGTCGGGATCTAATGAAAAACTGTTTTTT
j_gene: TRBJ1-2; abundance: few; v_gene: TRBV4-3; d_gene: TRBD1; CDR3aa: CASSQGDRNYGYTF; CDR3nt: TGCGCCAGCAGCCAAGGGGACAGGAACTATGGCTACACCTTC
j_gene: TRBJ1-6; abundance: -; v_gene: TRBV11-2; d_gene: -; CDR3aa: CASSLVGSGSPLHF; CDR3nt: TGTGCCAGCAGCTTAGTCGGCAGTGGATCACCCCTCCACTTT
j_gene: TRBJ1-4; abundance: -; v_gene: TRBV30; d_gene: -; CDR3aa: CAWSVRHEKLFF; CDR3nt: TGTGCCTGGAGTGTAAGGCACGAAAAACTGTTTTTT
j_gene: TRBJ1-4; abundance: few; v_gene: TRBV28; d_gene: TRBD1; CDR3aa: CASSKTTGEEKLFF; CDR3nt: TGTGCCAGCAGTAAAACCACAGGGGAGGAAAAACTGTTTTTT
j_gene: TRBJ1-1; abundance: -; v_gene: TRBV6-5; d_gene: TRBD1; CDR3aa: CASSLGGGSNTEAFF; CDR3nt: TGTGCCAGCAGTTTAGGGGGCGGTTCGAACACTGAAGCTTTCTTT
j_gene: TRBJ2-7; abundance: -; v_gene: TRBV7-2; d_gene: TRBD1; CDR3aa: CASSLDRDRVYEQYF; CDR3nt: TGTGCCAGCAGCTTAGACCGGGACAGGGTCTACGAGCAGTACTTC
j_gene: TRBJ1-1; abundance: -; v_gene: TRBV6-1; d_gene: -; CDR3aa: CASRENTEAFF; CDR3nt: TGTGCCAGCAGAGAGAACACTGAAGCTTTCTTT
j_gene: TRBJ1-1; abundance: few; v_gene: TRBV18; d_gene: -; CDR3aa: CASSPSGGHTEAFF; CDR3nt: TGTGCCAGCTCACCCTCGGGAGGACACACTGAAGCTTTCTTT
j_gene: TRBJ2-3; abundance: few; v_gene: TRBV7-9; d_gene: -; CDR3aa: CASSLSPNGGVVGTDTQYF; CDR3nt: TGTGCCAGCAGCTTATCCCCTAATGGCGGGGTGGTTGGCACAGATACGCAGTATTTT
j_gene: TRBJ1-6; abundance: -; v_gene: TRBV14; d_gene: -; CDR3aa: CASSQARTDNSPLHF; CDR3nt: TGTGCCAGCAGCCAAGCCCGGACAGATAATTCACCCCTCCACTTT
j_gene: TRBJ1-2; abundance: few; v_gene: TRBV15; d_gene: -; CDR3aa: CATSRDSDQTEATRYTF; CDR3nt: TGTGCCACCAGCAGAGATTCGGACCAGACAGAAGCCACGCGCTACACCTTC
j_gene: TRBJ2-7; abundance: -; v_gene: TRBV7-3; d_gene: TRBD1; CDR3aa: CASSSSTGTGSHEQYF; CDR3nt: TGTGCCAGCAGCTCATCGACCGGGACAGGGTCCCACGAGCAGTACTTC
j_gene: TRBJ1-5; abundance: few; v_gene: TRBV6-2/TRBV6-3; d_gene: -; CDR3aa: CASSYFANQPQHF; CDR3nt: TGTGCCAGCAGTTATTTCGCCAATCAGCCCCAGCATTTT
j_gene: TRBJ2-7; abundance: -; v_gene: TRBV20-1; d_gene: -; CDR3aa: CSASPQGYPSEQYF; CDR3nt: TGCAGTGCTAGCCCACAGGGTTATCCTAGCGAGCAGTACTTC
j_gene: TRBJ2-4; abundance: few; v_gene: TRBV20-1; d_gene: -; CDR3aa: CSASIDSLAKNIQYF; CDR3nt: TGCAGTGCTAGCATAGACAGCCTAGCCAAAAACATTCAGTACTTC
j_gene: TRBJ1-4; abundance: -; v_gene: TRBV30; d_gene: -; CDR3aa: CAWSEGQGEKLFF; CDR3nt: TGTGCCTGGAGTGAGGGGCAGGGTGAAAAACTGTTTTTT
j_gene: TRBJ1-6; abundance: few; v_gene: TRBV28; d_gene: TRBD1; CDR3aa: CASTRTGVNSPLHF; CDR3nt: TGTGCCAGCACTCGGACAGGGGTGAATTCACCCCTCCACTTT
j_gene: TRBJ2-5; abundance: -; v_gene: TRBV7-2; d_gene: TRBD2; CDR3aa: CASSFWGGKETQYF; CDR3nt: TGTGCCAGCAGCTTTTGGGGGGGAAAAGAGACCCAGTACTTC
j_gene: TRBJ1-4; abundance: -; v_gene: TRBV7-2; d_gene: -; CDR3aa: CASSLDSRGANEKLFF; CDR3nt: TGTGCCAGCAGCTTAGACAGCAGAGGGGCTAATGAAAAACTGTTTTTT
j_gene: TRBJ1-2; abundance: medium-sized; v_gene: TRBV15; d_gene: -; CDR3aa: CATSAGGLPGGYTF; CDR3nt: TGTGCCACCAGCGCCGGGGGGCTTCCGGGGGGCTACACCTTC
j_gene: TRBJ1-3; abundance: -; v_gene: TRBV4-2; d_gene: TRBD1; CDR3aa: CASSQDVGRGGGNTIYF; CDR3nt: TGTGCCAGCAGCCAAGATGTGGGCAGGGGGGGTGGAAACACCATATATTTT
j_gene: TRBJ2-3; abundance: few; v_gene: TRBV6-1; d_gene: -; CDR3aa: CASKDSFGTDTQYF; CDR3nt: TGTGCCAGCAAAGACAGTTTCGGCACAGATACGCAGTATTTT
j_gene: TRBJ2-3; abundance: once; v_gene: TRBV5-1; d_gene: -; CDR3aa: CASSLGGGVDFGEDTQYF; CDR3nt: TGCGCCAGCAGCTTGGGCGGAGGGGTCGACTTTGGGGAAGATACGCAGTATTTT
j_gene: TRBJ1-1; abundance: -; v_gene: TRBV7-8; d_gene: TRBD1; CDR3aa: CASSLGLTGGSEAFF; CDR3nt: TGTGCCAGCAGCTTAGGATTGACAGGGGGCTCTGAAGCTTTCTTT
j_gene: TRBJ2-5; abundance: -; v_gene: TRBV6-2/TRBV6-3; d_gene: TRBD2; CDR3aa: CASSTGTSGDQYF; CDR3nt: TGTGCCAGCAGTACCGGGACTAGCGGGGACCAGTACTTC
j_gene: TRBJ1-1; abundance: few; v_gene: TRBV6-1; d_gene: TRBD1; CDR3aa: CASSEGQGVSEAFF; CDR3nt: TGTGCCAGCAGTGAAGGACAGGGGGTTTCTGAAGCTTTCTTT
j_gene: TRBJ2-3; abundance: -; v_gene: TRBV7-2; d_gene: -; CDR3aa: CASSFYICSATEGLAGGNTQYF; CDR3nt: -
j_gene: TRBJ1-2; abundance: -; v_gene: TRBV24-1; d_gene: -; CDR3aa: CATSDPGYGYTF; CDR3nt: TGTGCCACCAGTGATCCAGGGTACGGCTACACCTTC
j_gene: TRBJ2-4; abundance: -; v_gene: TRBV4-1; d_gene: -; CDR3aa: CASSQDPEGFPTQYF; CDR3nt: TGCGCCAGCAGCCAAGATCCAGAGGGGTTCCCGACTCAGTACTTC
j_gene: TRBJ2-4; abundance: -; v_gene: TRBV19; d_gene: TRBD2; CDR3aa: CASSNTAGGGRDIQYF; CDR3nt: TGTGCCAGTAGTAATACAGCGGGGGGAGGGAGGGACATTCAGTACTTC
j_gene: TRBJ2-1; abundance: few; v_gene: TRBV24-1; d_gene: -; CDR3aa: CATSEPTTAYNEQFF; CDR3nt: TGTGCCACCAGTGAACCGACGACAGCCTACAATGAGCAGTTCTTC
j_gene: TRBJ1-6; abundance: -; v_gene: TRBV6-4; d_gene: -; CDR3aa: CASSDWGGPNSPLHF; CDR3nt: TGTGCCAGCAGTGACTGGGGGGGGCCTAATTCACCCCTCCACTTT
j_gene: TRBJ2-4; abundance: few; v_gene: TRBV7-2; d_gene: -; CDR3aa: CASSLRDLGIQYF; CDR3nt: TGTGCCAGCAGCTTGAGGGACCTCGGCATTCAGTACTTC
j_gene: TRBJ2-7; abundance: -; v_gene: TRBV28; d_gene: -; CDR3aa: CASSRTGGTYEQYF; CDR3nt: TGTGCCAGCAGCCGCACCGGTGGGACCTACGAGCAGTACTTC
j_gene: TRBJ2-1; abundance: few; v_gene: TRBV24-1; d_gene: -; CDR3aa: CATSDGAIDGHEQFF; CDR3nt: TGTGCCACCAGTGATGGGGCTATTGACGGGCATGAGCAGTTCTTC
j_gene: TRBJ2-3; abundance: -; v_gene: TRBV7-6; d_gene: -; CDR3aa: CASSLDRTDTQYF; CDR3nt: TGTGCCAGCAGCTTAGACAGGACAGATACGCAGTATTTT
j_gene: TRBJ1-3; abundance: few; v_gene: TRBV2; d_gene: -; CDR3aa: CASSEGGQVGNTIYF; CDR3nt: TGTGCCAGCAGTGAAGGGGGGCAAGTAGGAAACACCATATATTTT
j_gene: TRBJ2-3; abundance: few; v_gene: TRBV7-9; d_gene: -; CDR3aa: CASSPADVGGRDTQYF; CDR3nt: TGTGCCAGCAGCCCCGCGGACGTCGGGGGAAGAGATACGCAGTATTTT
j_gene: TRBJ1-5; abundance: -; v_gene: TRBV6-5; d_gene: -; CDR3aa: CASSYRESNQPQHF; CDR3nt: TGTGCCAGCAGTTACCGGGAGAGCAATCAGCCCCAGCATTTT
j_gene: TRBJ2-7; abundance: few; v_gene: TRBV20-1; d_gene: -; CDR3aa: CSASEDIAYEQYF; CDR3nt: TGCAGTGCTAGTGAAGACATAGCCTACGAGCAGTACTTC